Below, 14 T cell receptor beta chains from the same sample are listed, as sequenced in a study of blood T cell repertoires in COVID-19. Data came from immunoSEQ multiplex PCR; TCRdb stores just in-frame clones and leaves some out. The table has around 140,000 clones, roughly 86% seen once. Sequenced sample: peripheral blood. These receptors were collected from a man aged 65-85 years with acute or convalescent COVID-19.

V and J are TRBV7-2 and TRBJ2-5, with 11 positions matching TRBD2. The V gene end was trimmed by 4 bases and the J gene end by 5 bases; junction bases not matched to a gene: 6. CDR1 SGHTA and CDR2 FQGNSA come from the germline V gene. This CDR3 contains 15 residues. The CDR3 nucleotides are TGTGCCAGCAGCTCGTCACTAGCGGGGGTGGAGACCCAGTACTTC. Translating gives CASSSSLAGVETQYF.

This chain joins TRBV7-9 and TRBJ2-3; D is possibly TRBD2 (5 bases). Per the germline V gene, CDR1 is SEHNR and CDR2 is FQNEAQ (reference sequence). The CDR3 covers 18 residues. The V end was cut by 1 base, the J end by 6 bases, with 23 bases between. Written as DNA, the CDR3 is TGTGCCAGCAGCTTAGGAGTTAGTATAGCGTCCGGTCGGGATACGCAGTATTTT. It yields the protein CASSLGVSIASGRDTQYF.

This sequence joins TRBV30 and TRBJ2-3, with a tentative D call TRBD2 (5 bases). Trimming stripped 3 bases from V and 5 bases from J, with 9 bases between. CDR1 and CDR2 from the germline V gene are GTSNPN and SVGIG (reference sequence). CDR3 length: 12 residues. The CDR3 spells CAWRRDGDTQYF. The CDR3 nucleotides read TGTGCCTGGAGGAGGGATGGAGATACGCAGTATTTT.

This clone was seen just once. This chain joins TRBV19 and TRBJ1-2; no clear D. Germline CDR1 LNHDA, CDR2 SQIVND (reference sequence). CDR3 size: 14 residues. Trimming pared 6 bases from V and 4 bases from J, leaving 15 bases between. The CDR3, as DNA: TGTGCCAGTAGAACCCCCGGACTCGCCTATGGCTACACCTTC. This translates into CASRTPGLAYGYTF.

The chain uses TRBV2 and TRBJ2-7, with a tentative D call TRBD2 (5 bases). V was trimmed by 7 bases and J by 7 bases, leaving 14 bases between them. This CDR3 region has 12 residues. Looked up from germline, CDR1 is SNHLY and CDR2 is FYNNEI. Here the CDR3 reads CASKMEALEQYF. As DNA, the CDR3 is TGTGCCAGCAAAATGGAGGCCTTGGAGCAGTACTTC.

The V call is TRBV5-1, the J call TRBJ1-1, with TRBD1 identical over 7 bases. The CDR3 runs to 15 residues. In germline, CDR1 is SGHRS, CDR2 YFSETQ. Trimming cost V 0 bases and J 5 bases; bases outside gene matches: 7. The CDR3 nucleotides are TGCGCCAGCAGCTTGGGACAGGGTAGGAAGACTGAAGCTTTCTTT. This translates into CASSLGQGRKTEAFF.

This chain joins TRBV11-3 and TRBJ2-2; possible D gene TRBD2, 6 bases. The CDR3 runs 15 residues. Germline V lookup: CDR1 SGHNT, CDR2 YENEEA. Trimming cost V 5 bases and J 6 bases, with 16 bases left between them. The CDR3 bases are TGTGCCAGCAGCCCAGGGCGGGGTATCGCCGGGGAGCTGTTTTTT. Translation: CASSPGRGIAGELFF.

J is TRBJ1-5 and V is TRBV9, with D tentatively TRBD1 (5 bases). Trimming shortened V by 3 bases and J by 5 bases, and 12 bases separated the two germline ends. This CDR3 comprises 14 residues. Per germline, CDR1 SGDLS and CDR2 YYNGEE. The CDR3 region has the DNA TGTGCCAGCAGCGCCCAGGGAGGGCATCAGCCCCAGCATTTT. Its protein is CASSAQGGHQPQHF. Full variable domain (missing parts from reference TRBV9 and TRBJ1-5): DSGVTQTPKHLITATGQRVTLRCSPRSGDLSVYWYQQSLDQGLQFLIQYYNGEERAKGNILERFSAQQFPDLHSELNLSSLELGDSALYFCASSAQGGHQPQHFGDGTRLSIL.

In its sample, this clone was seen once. CDR3 region: CASSLAGGHNEQFF. The DNA of the CDR3 is TGTGCCAGCAGCTTAGCGGGAGGCCACAATGAGCAGTTCTTC. This sequence joins TRBV7-6 and TRBJ2-1; TRBD2 is a possible D gene (6 bases). The CDR3 spans 14 residues. Per the germline V gene, CDR1 is SGHVS and CDR2 is FNYEAQ. V was trimmed by 0 bases and J by 5 bases, leaving 8 bases between them.

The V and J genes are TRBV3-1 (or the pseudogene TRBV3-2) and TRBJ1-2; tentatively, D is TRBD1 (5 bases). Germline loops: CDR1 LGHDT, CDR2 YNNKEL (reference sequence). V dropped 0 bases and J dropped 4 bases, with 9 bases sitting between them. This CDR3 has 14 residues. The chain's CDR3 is CASSQDQGGYGYTF. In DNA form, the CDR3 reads TGTGCCAGCAGCCAAGATCAGGGAGGCTATGGCTACACCTTC.

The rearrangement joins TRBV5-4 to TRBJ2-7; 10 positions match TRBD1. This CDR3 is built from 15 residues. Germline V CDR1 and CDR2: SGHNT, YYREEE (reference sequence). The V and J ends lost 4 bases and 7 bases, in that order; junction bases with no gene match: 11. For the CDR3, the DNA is TGTGCCAGCAGCCACCCGGACAGGGGGGCGGGGGAGCAGTACTTC. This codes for CASSHPDRGAGEQYF.

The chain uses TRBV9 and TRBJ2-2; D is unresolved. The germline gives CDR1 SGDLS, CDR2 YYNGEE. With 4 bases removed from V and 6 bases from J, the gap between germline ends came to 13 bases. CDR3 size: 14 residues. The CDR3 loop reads CASSSLGFAGELFF. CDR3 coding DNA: TGTGCCAGCAGCTCGCTAGGCTTCGCCGGGGAGCTGTTTTTT.

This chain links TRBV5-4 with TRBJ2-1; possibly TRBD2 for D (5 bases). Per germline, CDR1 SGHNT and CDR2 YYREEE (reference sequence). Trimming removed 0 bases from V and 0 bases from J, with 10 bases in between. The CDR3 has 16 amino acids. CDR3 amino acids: CASSLGEGSSYNEQFF. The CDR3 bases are TGTGCCAGCAGCTTGGGAGAAGGGAGCTCCTACAATGAGCAGTTCTTC. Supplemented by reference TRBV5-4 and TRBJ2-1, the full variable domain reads ETGVTQSPTHLIKTRGQQVTLRCSSQSGHNTVSWYQQALGQGPQFIFQYYREEENGRGNFPPRFSGLQFPNYSSELNVNALELDDSALYLCASSLGEGSSYNEQFFGPGTRLTVL.

CDR3 protein: CASEDTEQYF. In DNA form, the CDR3 reads TGTGCCAGCGAAGACACCGAGCAGTACTTC. V is TRBV21-1 and J is TRBJ2-7; the table calls TRBD1, which could not be checked here. TRBV21-1 corresponds to a pseudogene. CDR3 length: 10 residues.